The TCR beta chain described here comes from a study of T cell responses to AZD1222 COVID-19 vaccine. As regards this clone: Its antigen remains unknown.

Here immunoSEQ multiplex PCR was the method, and the copy in TCRdb shows in-frame clones only, minus some. The repertoire holds around 210,000 clones, with approximately 94% as singletons. Study outcomes and limitations: Among those given AZD1222, only six or seven were seropositive at baseline. Within unmutated variant regions lay the reported targets of nearly half of spike-specific TCRs.

Germline-derived CDR1 and CDR2 are SGHTA and FQGNSA. The J segment lost 8 bases and the V segment lost 5 bases, leaving 7 bases of the junction unmatched. The CDR3 is 14 residues long. The rearrangement uses TRBV7-2 and TRBJ2-1; TRBD1 aligns across 9 bases. The sequencing used peripheral blood, collected 28 days after the second dose of the MenACWY control vaccine. The TCR originated in an adult who received the MenACWY meningococcal vaccine as a control. The CDR3 DNA sequence: TGTGCCAGCAGCCACGGACAGGGGTCCCATGAGCAGTTCTTC. Translation gives CASSHGQGSHEQFF.